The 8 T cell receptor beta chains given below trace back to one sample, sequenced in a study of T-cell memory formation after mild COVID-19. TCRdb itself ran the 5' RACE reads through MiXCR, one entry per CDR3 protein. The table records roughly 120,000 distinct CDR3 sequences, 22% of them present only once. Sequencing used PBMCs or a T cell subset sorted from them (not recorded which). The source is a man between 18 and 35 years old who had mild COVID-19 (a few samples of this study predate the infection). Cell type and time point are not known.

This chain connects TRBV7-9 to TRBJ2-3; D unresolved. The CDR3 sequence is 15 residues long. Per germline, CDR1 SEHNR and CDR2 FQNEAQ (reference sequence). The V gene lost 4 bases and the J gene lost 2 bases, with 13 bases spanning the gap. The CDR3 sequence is CASSSGRTYTDTQYF. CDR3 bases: TGTGCCAGCAGCTCCGGACGCACTTACACAGATACGCAGTATTTT.

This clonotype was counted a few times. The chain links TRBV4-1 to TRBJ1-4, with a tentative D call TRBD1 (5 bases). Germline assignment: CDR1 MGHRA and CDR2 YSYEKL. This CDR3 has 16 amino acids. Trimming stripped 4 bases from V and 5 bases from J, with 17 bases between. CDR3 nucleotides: TGCGCCAGCAGCCTGGGCGTCATGACAGCGAATGAAAAACTGTTTTTT. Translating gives CASSLGVMTANEKLFF.

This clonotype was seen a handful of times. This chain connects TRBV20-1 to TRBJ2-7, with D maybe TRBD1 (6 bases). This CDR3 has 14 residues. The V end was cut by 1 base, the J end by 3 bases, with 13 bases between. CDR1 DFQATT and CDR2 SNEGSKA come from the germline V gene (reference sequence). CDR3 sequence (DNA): TGCAGTGCTAGAGCATATGGGGGCTTCTACGAGCAGTACGTC. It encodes CSARAYGGFYEQYV.

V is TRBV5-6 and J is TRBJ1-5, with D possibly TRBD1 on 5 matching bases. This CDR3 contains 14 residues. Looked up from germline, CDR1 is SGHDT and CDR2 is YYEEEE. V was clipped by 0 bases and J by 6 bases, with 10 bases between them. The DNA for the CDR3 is TGTGCCAGCAGCTTGGGGGGCGATGCTCAGCCCCAGCATTTT. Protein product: CASSLGGDAQPQHF.

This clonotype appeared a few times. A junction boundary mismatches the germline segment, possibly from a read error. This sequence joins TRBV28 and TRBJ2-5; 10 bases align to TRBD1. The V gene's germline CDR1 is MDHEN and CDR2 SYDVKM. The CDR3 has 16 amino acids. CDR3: CASSFPGQGNHETQYF. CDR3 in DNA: TGTGCCAGCAGTTTCCCGGGACAGGGGAACCATGAGACCCAGTACTTC.

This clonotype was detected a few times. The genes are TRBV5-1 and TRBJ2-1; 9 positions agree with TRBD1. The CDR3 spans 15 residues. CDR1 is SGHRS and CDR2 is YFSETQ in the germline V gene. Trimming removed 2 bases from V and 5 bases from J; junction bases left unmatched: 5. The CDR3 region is CASSFGTGFDNEQFF. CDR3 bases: TGCGCCAGCAGCTTCGGGACAGGGTTCGACAATGAGCAGTTCTTC.

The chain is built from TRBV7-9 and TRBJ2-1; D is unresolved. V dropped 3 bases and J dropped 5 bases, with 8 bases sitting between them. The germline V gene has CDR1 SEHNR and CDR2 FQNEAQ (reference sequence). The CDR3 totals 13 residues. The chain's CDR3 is CASSLPGNNEQFF. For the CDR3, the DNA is TGTGCCAGCAGCTTGCCAGGTAACAATGAGCAGTTCTTC.

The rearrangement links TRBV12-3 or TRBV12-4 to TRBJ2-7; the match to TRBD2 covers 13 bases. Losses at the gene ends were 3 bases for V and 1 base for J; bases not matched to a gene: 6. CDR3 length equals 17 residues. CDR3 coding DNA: TGTGCCAGCAGTTTTACTAGCGGGGGGGTTGGGTCCTACGAGCAGTACTTC. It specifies CASSFTSGGVGSYEQYF.